This TCR beta chain originates from a study of blood T cell repertoires in COVID-19. For the study at large: Both acute and convalescent COVID-19 samples were obtained from the United States, Italy and Spain.

TCRdb's copy holds only in-frame clones and misses some; the assay was immunoSEQ multiplex PCR. The repertoire holds 350,000 to 450,000 clones, 87% seen once, with 1.5% to 2.5% in the top ten. Cohort allocation depended upon clinical history that participants reported. V dropped 7 bases and J dropped 10 bases, with 16 bases sitting between them. The CDR3 is 12 amino acids. From germline, CDR1 is MDHEN and CDR2 SYDVKM. This receptor was identified in a man in his forties or fifties in a cohort exposed to, infected with or recovered from COVID-19 (not recorded which). The source material was PBMCs or T cells enriched from blood (not recorded which). The V and J genes are TRBV28 and TRBJ1-1; TRBD1 might be the D (6 bases). The chain's CDR3 is CASTLGTYPAFF. Written as DNA, the CDR3 is TGTGCCAGCACCTTGGGGACATATCCAGCTTTCTTT.